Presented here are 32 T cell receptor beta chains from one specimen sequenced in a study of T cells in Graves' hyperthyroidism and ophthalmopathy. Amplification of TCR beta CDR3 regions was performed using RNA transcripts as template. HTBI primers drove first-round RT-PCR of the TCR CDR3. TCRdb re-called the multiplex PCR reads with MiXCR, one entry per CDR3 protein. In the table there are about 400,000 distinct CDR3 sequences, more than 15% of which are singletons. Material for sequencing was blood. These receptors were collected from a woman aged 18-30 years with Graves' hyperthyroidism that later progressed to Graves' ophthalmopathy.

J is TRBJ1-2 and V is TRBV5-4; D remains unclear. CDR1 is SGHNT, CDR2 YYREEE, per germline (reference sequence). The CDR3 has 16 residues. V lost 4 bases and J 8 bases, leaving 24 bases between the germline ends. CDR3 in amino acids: CASSLGLARQKEGYTF. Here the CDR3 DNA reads TGTGCCAGCAGCCTTGGGCTCGCCAGGCAAAAGGAAGGCTACACCTTC.

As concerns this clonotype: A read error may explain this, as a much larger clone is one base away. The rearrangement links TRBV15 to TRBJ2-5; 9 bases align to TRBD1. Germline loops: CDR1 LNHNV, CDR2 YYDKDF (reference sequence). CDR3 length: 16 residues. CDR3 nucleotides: TGTGTCACCAGCAGAAGCCTACAGGGGGCTGAGGAGACCCAGTACTTC. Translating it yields CVTSRSLQGAEETQYF. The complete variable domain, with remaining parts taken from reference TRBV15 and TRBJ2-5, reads DAMVIQNPRYQVTQFGKPVTLSCSQTLNHNVMYWYQQKSSQAPKLLFHYYDKDFNNEADTPDNFQSRRPNTSFCFLDIRSPGLGDTAMYLCVTSRSLQGAEETQYFGPGTRLLVL.

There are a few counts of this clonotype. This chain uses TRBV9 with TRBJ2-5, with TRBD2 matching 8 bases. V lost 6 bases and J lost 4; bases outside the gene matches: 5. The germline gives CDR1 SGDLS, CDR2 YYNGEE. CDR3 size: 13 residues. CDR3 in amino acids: CASNPGGGETQYF. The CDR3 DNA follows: TGTGCCAGCAACCCGGGAGGGGGAGAGACCCAGTACTTC.

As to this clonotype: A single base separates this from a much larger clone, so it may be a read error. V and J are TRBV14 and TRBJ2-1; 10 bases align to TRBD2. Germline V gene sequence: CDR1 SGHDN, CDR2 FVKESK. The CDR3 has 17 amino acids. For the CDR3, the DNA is TGTGCCAGCATCCAAGGAAATCCTAGCGGGAGCTACAATGAGCAGTTCTTC. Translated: CASIQGNPSGSYNEQFF.

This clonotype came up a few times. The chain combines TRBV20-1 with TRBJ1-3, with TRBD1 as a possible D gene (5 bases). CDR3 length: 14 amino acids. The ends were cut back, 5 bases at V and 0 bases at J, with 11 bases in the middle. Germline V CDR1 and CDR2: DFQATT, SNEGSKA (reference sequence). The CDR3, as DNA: TGCAGTGCTCGGGACTCCTTCTCTGGAAACACCATATATTTT. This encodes CSARDSFSGNTIYF.

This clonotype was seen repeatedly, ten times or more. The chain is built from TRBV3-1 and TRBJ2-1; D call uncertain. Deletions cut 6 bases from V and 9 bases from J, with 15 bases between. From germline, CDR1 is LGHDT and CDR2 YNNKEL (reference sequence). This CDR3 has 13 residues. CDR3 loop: CASRDASSGEQFF. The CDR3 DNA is TGTGCCAGCAGGGATGCTTCCTCAGGTGAGCAGTTCTTC.

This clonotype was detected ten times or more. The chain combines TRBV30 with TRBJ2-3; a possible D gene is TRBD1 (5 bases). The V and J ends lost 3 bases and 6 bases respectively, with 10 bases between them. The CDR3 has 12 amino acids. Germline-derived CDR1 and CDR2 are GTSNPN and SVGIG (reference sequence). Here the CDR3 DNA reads TGTGCCTGGAGGCCCAGGGTTGATACGCAGTATTTT. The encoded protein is CAWRPRVDTQYF.

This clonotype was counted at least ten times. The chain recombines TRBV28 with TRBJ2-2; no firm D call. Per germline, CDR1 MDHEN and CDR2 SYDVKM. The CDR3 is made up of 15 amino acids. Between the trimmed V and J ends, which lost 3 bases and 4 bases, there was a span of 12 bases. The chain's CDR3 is CASSFPMGRTGELFF. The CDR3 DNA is TGTGCCAGCAGTTTCCCCATGGGCCGCACCGGGGAGCTGTTTTTT.

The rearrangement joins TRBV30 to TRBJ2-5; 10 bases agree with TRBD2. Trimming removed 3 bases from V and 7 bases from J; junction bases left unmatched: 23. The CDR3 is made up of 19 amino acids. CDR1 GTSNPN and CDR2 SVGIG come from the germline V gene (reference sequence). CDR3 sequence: CAWSPAFGSGRSQSPTQYF. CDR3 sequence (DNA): TGTGCCTGGAGCCCAGCGTTTGGTAGCGGGAGGTCACAAAGCCCGACCCAGTACTTC.

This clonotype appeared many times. The CDR3: CASSTGTSGSDEQFF. The CDR3 nucleotides read TGTGCCAGCAGTACCGGGACTAGCGGGAGCGATGAGCAGTTCTTC. This chain links TRBV28 with TRBJ2-1; 14 nucleotides line up with TRBD2. The J segment lost 8 bases and the V segment lost 5 bases, leaving 5 bases of the junction unmatched. The CDR3 contains 15 residues. Per the germline V gene, CDR1 is MDHEN and CDR2 is SYDVKM. Filled out from reference TRBV28 and TRBJ2-1, the complete variable domain reads DVKVTQSSRYLVKRTGEKVFLECVQDMDHENMFWYRQDPGLGLRLIYFSYDVKMKEKGDIPEGYSVSREKKERFSLILESASTNQTSMYLCASSTGTSGSDEQFFGPGTRLTVL.

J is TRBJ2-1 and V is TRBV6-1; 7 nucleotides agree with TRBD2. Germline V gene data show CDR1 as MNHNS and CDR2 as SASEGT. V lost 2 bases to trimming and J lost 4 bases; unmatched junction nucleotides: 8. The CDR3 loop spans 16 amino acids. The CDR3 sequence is CASSELAGDVYNEQFF. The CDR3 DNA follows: TGTGCCAGCAGTGAACTGGCGGGAGATGTGTACAATGAGCAGTTCTTC.

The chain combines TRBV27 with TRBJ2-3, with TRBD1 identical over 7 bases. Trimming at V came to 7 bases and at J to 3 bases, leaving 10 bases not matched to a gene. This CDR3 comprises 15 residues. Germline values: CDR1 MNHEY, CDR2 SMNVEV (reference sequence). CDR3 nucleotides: TGTGCCAGCACCCCAGGTGGGACAGCGACAGATACGCAGTATTTT. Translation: CASTPGGTATDTQYF.

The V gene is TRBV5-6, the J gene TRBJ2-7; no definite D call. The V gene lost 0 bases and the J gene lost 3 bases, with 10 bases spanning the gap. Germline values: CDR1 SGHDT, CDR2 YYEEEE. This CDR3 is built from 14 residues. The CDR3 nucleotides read TGTGCCAGCAGCTTGGGCAGTCCTGTCTACGAGCAGTACTTC. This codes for CASSLGSPVYEQYF.

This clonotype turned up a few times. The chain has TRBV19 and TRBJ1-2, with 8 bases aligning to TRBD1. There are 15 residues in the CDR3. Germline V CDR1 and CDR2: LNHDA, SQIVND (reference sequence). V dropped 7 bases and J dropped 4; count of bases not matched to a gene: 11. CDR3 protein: CASIPQGQGAYGYTF. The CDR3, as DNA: TGTGCCAGTATTCCCCAGGGGCAGGGGGCCTATGGCTACACCTTC.

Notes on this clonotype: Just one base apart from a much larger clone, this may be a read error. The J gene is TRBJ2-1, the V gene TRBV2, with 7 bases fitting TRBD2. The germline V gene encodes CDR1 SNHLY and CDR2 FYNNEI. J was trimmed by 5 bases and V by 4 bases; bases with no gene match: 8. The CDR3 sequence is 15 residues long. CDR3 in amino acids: CASSGSAGENNEQFF. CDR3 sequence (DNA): TGTGCCAGCAGTGGTAGTGCGGGAGAAAACAATGAGCAGTTCTTC.

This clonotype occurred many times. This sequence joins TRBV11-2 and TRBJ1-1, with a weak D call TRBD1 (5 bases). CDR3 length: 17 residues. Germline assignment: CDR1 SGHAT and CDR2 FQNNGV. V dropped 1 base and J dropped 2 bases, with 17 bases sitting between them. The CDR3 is CASSLGTDSRLNTEAFF. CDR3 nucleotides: TGTGCCAGCAGCTTAGGGACTGACAGCCGACTTAACACTGAAGCTTTCTTT.

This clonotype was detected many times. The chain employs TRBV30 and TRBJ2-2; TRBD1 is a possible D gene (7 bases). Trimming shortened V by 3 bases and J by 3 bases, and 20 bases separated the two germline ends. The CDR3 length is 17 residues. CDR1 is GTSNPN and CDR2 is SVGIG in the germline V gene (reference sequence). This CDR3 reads CAWRGDFGTAYTGELFF. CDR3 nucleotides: TGTGCCTGGAGAGGGGACTTCGGGACAGCCTACACCGGGGAGCTGTTTTTT. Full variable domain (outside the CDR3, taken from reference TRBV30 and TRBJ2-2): SQTIHQWPATLVQPVGSPLSLECTVEGTSNPNLYWYRQAAGRGLQLLFYSVGIGQISSEVPQNLSASRPQDRQFILSSKKLLLSDSGFYLCAWRGDFGTAYTGELFFGEGSRLTVL.

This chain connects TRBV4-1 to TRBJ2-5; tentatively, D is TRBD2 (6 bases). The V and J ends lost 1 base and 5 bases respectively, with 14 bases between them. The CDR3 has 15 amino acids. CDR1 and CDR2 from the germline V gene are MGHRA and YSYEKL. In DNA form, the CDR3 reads TGCGCCAGCAGCCAAGCCTGGGTAGGGAGGGAGACCCAGTACTTC. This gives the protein CASSQAWVGRETQYF.

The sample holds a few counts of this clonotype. The CDR3 here is CASSVSRVPYEQYF. The CDR3 DNA follows: TGTGCCAGCAGCGTCTCCCGGGTCCCCTACGAGCAGTACTTC. The chain links TRBV9 to TRBJ2-7; no reliable D call. Germline V CDR1 and CDR2: SGDLS, YYNGEE. The CDR3 totals 14 residues. V shed 2 bases and J shed 2 bases, with 11 bases lying between them.

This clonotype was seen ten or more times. CDR3 DNA sequence: TGCAGTGCTACCTGGGACAGCACCTACGAGCAGTACTTC. As protein: CSATWDSTYEQYF. The chain combines TRBV20-1 with TRBJ2-7; TRBD1 agrees at 7 bases. The germline gives CDR1 DFQATT, CDR2 SNEGSKA (reference sequence). The CDR3 runs to 13 residues. V shed 4 bases, J shed 2 bases, and the junction held 5 bases outside the gene matches.

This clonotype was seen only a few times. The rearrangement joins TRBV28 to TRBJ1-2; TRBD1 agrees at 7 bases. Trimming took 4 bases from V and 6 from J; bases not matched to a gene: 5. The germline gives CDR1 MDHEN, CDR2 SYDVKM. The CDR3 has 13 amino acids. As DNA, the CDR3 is TGTGCCAGCAGTTCAGGGGGGGGGAATGGCTACACCTTC. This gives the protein CASSSGGGNGYTF.

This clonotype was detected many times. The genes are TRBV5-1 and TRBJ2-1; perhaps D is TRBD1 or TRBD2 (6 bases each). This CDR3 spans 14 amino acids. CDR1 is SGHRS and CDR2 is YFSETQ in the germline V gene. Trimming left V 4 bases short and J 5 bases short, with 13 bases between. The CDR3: CASSPRGRDNEQFF. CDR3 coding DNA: TGCGCCAGCAGCCCCCGGGGGCGGGACAATGAGCAGTTCTTC.

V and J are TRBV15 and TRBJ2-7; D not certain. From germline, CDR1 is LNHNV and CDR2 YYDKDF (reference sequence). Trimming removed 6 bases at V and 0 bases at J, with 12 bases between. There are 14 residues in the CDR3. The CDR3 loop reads CATSPSGPSYEQYF. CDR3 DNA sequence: TGTGCCACCAGTCCATCCGGCCCCTCCTACGAGCAGTACTTC.

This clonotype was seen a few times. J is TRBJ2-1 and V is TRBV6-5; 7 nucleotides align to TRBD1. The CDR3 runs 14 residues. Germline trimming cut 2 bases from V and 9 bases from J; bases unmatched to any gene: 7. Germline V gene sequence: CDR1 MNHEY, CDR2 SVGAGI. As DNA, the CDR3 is TGTGCCAGCAGTTACCCCGCAGGGGGTCTTGAGCAGTTCTTC. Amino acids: CASSYPAGGLEQFF.

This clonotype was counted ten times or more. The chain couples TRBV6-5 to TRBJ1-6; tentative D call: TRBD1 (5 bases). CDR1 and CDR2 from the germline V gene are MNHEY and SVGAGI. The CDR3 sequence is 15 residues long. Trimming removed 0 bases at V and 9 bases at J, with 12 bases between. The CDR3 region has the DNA TGTGCCAGCAGTTACTCGAAGGGGCAGGGTTCACCCCTCCACTTT. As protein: CASSYSKGQGSPLHF.

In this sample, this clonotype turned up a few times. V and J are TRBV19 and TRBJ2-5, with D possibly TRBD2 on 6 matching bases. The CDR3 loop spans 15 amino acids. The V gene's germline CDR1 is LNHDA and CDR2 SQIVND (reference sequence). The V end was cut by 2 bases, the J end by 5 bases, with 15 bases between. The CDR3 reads CASSISGTRRETQYF. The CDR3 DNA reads TGTGCCAGTAGTATATCAGGGACTCGGAGGGAGACCCAGTACTTC.

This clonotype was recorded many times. This chain's CDR3 is CASSLPKEGEEKLFF. Written as DNA, the CDR3 is TGTGCCAGCAGCCTACCCAAGGAGGGTGAGGAAAAACTGTTTTTT. V usage is TRBV28 and J usage is TRBJ1-4; D gene unclear. The germline CDR1 and CDR2 sequences are MDHEN and SYDVKM. The CDR3 spans 15 residues. Deletions cut 6 bases from V and 8 bases from J, with 19 bases between.

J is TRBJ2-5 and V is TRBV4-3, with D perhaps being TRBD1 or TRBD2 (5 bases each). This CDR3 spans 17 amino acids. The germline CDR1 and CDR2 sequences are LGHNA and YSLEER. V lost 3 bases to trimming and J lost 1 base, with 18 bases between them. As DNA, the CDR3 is TGCGCCAGCAGCCAGGAACCTGGGGGACCCCCCCAAGAGACCCAGTACTTC. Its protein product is CASSQEPGGPPQETQYF.

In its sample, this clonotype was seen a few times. The CDR3 coding sequence is TGTGCCAGCCTCGGCGGGAGCTCCTACAATGAGCAGTTCTTC. Translation: CASLGGSSYNEQFF. The V and J genes are TRBV12-3 or TRBV12-4 and TRBJ2-1, with TRBD2 matching over 7 bases. The CDR3 has 14 residues. The V gene end was trimmed by 8 bases and the J gene end by 0 bases; junction bases not matched to a gene: 4.

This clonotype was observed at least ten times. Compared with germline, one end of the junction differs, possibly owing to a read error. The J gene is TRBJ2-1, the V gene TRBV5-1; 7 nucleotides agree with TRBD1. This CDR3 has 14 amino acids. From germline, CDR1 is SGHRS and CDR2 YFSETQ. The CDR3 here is CASSLDRMNNEQFF. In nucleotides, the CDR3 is TGCGCCAGCAGTTTGGACAGGATGAACAATGAGCAGTTCTTC.

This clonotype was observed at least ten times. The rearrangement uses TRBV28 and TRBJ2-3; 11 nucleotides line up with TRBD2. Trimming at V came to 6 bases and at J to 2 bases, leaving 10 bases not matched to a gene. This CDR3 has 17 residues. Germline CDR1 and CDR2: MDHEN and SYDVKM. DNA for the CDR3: TGTGCCAGCAGACTTATCGGACTAGCGGGTTACACAGATACGCAGTATTTT. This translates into CASRLIGLAGYTDTQYF. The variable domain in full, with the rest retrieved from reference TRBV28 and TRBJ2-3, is DVKVTQSSRYLVKRTGEKVFLECVQDMDHENMFWYRQDPGLGLRLIYFSYDVKMKEKGDIPEGYSVSREKKERFSLILESASTNQTSMYLCASRLIGLAGYTDTQYFGPGTRLTVL.

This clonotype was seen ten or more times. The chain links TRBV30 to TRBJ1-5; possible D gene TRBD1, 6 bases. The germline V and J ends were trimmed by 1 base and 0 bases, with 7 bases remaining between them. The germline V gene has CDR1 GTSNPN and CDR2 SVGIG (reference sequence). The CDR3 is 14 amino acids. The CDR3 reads CAWSGTASNQPQHF. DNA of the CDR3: TGTGCCTGGAGTGGGACAGCTAGCAATCAGCCCCAGCATTTT.